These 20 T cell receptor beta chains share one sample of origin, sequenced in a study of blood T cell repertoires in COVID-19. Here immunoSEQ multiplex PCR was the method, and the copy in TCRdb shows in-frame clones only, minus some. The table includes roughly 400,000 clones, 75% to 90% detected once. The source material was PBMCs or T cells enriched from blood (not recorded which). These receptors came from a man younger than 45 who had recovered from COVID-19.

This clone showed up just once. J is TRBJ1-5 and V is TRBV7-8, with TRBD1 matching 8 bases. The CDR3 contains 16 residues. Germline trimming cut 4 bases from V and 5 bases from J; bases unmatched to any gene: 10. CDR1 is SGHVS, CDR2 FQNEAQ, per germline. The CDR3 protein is CASSWLRTGSHQPQHF. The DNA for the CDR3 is TGTGCCAGCAGCTGGCTCCGGACAGGGAGTCATCAGCCCCAGCATTTT.

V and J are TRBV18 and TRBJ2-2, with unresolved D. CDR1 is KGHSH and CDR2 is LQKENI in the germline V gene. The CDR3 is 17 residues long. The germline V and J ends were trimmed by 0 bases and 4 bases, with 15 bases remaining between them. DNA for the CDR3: TGTGCCAGCTCACCACCGGCTGAACCTCCTGGCACCGGGGAGCTGTTTTTT. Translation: CASSPPAEPPGTGELFF.

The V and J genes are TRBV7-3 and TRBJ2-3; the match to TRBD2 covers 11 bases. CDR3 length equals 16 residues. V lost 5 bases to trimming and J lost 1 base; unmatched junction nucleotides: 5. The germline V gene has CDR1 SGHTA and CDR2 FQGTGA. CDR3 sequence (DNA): TGTGCCAGCAGCCGGGAACTAGCGGGAGGCACAGATACGCAGTATTTT. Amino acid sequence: CASSRELAGGTDTQYF.

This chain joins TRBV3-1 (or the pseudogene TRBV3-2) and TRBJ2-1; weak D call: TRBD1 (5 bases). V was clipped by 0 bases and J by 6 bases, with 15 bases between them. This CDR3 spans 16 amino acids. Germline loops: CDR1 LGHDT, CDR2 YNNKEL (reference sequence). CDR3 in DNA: TGTGCCAGCAGCCAAGAAATAGGGGTAATGGGCAATGAGCAGTTCTTC. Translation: CASSQEIGVMGNEQFF.

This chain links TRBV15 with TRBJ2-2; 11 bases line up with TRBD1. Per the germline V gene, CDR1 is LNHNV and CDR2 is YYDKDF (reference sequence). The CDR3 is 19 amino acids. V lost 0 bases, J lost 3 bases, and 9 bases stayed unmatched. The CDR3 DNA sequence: TGTGCCACCAGCAGAGAAACGGGACAGGGGGTATACGACACCGGGGAGCTGTTTTTT. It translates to CATSRETGQGVYDTGELFF. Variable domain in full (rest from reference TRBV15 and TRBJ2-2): DAMVIQNPRYQVTQFGKPVTLSCSQTLNHNVMYWYQQKSSQAPKLLFHYYDKDFNNEADTPDNFQSRRPNTSFCFLDIRSPGLGDTAMYLCATSRETGQGVYDTGELFFGEGSRLTVL.

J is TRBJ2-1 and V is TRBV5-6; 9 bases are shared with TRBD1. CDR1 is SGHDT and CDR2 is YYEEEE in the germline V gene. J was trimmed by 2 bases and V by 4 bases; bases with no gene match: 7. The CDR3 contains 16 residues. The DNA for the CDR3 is TGTGCCAGCAGCCCTCCGGGGACAGGGACCTACAATGAGCAGTTCTTC. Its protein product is CASSPPGTGTYNEQFF.

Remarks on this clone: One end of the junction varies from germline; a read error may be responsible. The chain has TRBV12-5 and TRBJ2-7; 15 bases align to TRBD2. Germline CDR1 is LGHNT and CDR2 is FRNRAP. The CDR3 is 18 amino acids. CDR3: CASGLVRGLWTSGRAIPF. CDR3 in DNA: TGTGCTAGTGGTTTGGTACGGGGTCTATGGACTAGCGGGAGGGCCATCCCCTTC.

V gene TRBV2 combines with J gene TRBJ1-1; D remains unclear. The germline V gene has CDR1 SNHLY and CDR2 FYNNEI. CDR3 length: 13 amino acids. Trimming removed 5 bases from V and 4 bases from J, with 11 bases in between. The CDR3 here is CASSPQEFTEAFF. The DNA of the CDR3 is TGTGCCAGCAGTCCTCAGGAATTCACTGAAGCTTTCTTT.

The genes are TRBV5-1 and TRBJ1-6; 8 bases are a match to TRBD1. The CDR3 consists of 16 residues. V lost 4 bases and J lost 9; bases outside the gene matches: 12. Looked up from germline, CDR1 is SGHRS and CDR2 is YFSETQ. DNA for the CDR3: TGCGCCAGCAGCCCACTAGCAGGGGGCTTAAGTTCACCCCTCCACTTT. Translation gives CASSPLAGGLSSPLHF. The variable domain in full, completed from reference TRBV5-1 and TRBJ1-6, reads KAGVTQTPRYLIKTRGQQVTLSCSPISGHRSVSWYQQTPGQGLQFLFEYFSETQRNKGNFPGRFSGRQFSNSRSEMNVSTLELGDSALYLCASSPLAGGLSSPLHFGNGTRLTVT.

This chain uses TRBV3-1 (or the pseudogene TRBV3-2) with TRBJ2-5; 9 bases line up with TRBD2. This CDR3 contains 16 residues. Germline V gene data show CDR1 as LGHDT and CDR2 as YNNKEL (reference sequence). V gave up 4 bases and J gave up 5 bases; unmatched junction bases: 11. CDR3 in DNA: TGTGCCAGCAGCCCGCAACGCGGGAGGGCCGGGGAGACCCAGTACTTC. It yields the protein CASSPQRGRAGETQYF.

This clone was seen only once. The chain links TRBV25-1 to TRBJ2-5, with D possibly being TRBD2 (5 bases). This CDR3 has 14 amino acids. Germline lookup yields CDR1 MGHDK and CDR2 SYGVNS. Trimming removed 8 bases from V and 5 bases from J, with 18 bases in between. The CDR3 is CASQPSGRRETQYF. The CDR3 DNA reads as TGTGCCAGCCAACCCTCCGGTCGGAGGGAGACCCAGTACTTC.

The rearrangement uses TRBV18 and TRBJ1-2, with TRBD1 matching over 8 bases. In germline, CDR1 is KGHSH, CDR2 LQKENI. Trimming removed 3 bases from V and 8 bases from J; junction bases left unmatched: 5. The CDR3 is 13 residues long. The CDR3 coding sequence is TGTGCCAGCTCACCGGGACAGGATAGGGGCTACACCTTC. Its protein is CASSPGQDRGYTF.

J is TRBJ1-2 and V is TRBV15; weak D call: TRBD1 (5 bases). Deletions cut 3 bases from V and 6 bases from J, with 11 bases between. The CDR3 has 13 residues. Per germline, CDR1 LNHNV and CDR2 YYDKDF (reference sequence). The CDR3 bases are TGTGCCACCAGCAGGGGGGGGACGGATGGCTACACCTTC. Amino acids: CATSRGGTDGYTF. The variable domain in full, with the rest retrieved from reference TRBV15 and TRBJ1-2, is DAMVIQNPRYQVTQFGKPVTLSCSQTLNHNVMYWYQQKSSQAPKLLFHYYDKDFNNEADTPDNFQSRRPNTSFCFLDIRSPGLGDTAMYLCATSRGGTDGYTFGSGTRLTVV.

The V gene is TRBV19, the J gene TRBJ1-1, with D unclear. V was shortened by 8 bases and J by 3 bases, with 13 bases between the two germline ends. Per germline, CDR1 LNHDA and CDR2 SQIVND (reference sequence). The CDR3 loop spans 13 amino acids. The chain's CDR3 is CASRGKRDTEAFF. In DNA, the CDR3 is TGTGCCAGTCGAGGGAAGCGGGACACTGAAGCTTTCTTT.

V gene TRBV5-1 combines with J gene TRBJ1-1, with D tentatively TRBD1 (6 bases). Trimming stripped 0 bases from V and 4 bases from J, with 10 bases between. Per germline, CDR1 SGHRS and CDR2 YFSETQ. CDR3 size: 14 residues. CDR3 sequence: CASSLGQEGTEAFF. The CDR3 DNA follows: TGCGCCAGCAGCTTGGGACAGGAAGGCACTGAAGCTTTCTTT.

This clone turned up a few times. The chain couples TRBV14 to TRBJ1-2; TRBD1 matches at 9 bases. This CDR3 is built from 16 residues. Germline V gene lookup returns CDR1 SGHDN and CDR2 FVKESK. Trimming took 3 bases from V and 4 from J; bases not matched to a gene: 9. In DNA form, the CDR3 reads TGTGCCAGCAGCCAGGCCGGGACAGGGAACGCCTATGGCTACACCTTC. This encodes CASSQAGTGNAYGYTF.

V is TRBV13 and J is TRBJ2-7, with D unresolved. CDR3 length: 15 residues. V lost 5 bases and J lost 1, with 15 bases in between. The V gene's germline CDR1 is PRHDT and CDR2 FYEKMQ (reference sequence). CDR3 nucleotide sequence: TGTGCCAGCAGCCCCGGAGAGCAAAAGTCCTACGAGCAGTACTTC. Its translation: CASSPGEQKSYEQYF.

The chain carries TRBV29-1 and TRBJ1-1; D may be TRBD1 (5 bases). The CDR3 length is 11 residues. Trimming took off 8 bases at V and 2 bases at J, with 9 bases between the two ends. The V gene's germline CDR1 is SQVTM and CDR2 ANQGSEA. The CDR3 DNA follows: TGCAGCTTCCAGGGAAACACTGAAGCTTTCTTT. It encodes CSFQGNTEAFF.

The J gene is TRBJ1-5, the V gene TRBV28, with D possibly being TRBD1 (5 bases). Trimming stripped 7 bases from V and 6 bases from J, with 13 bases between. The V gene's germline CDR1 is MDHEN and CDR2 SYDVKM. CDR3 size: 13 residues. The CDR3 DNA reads TGTGCCAGCAACTCTGGGGGGAGTCAGCCCCAGCATTTT. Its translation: CASNSGGSQPQHF.

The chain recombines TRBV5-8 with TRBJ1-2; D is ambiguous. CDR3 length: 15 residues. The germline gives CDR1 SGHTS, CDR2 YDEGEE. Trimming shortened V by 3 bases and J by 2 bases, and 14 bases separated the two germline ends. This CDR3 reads CASSSLPAGNYGYTF. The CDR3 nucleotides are TGTGCCAGCAGCTCTCTCCCGGCAGGCAACTATGGCTACACCTTC.